This TCR beta chain emerged from a study of T cell responses to AZD1222 COVID-19 vaccine. Study observations and caveats: No day 14 peak samples; only post-peak repertoires were characterized. Baseline seropositivity characterized only six or seven AZD1222 recipients.

This clone was counted only a few times. What it recognizes is unknown. The CDR3 totals 13 residues. The V gene lost 0 bases and the J gene lost 7 bases, with 10 bases spanning the gap. Germline V gene lookup returns CDR1 LGHDT and CDR2 YNNKEL (reference sequence). TCRdb keeps only in-frame clones here, not all; method: immunoSEQ multiplex PCR. The data show about 110,000 clones, around 81% seen once. This TCR derives from an adult in good health. The sample consisted of peripheral blood, taken on day 0 of AZD1222 vaccination. The chain carries TRBV3-1 (or the pseudogene TRBV3-2) and TRBJ2-7; the D is unclear. The CDR3 loop is CASSQDPRREQYF. The CDR3 DNA reads TGTGCCAGCAGCCAAGATCCTCGAAGGGAGCAGTACTTC.